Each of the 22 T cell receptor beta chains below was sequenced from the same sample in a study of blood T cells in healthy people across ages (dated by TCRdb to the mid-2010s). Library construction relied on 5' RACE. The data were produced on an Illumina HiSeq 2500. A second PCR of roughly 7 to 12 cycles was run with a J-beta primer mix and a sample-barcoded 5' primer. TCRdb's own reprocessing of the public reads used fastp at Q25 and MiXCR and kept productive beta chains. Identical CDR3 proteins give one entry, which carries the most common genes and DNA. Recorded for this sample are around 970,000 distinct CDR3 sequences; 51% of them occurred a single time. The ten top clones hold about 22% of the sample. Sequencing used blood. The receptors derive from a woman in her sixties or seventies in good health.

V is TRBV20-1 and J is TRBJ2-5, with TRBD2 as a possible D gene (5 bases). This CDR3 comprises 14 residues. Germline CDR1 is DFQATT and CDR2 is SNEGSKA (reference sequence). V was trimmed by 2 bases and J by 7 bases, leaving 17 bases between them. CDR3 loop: CSARPSLAVGTQYF. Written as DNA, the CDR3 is TGCAGTGCTAGACCCTCCCTAGCTGTGGGGACCCAGTACTTC.

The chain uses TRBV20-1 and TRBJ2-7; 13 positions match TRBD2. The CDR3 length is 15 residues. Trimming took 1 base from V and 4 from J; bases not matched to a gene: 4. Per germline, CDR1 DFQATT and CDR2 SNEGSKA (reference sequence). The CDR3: CSARGLAGGVYEQYF. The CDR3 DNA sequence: TGCAGTGCTAGAGGACTAGCGGGAGGTGTATACGAGCAGTACTTC.

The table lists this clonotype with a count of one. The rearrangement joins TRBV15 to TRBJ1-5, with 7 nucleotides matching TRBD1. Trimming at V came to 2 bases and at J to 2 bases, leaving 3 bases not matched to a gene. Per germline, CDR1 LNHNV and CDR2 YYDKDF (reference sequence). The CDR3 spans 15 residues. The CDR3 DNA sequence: TGTGCCACCAGCAGACGCGACAGGGGCAATCAGCCCCAGCATTTT. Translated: CATSRRDRGNQPQHF. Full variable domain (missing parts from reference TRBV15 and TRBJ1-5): DAMVIQNPRYQVTQFGKPVTLSCSQTLNHNVMYWYQQKSSQAPKLLFHYYDKDFNNEADTPDNFQSRRPNTSFCFLDIRSPGLGDTAMYLCATSRRDRGNQPQHFGDGTRLSIL.

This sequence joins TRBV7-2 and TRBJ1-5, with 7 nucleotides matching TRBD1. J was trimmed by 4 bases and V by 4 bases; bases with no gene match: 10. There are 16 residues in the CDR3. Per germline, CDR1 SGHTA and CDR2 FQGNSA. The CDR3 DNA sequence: TGTGCCAGCAGCTCACCTCTCGGGACAGTTAATCAGCCCCAGCATTTT. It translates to CASSSPLGTVNQPQHF.

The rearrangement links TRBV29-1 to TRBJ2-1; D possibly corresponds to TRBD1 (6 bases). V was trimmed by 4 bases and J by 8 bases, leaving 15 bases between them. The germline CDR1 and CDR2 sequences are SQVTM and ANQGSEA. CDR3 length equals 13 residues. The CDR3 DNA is TGCAGCGTTGTCAGGGGCGCGGTCGATGAGCAGTTCTTC. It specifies CSVVRGAVDEQFF.

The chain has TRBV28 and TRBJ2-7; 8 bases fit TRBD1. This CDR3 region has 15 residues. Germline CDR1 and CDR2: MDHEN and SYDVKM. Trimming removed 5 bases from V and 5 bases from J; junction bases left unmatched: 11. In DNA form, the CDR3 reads TGTGCCAGCAGTCGAACTCGACAGGGGATCGACGAGCAGTACTTC. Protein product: CASSRTRQGIDEQYF.

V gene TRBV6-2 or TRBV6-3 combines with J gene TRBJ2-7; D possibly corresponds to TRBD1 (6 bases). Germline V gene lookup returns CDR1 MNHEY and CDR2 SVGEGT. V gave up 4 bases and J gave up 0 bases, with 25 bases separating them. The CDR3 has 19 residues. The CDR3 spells CASSFSIPDPQGSSYEQYF. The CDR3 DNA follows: TGTGCCAGCAGTTTCTCCATACCCGACCCACAGGGTAGCTCCTACGAGCAGTACTTC.

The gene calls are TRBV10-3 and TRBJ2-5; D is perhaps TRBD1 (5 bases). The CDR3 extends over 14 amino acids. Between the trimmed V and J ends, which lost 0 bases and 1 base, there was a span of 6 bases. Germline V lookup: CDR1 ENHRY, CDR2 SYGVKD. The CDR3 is CAISESGAQETQYF. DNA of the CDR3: TGTGCCATCAGTGAGTCTGGGGCCCAAGAGACCCAGTACTTC.

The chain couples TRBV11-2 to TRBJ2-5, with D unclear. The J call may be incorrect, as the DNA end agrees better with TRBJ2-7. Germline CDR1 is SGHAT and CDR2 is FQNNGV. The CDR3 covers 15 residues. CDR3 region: CASSLLGIGSYEQYF. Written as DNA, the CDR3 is TGTGCCAGCAGCCTTCTTGGGATCGGCTCCTACGAGCAGTACTTC.

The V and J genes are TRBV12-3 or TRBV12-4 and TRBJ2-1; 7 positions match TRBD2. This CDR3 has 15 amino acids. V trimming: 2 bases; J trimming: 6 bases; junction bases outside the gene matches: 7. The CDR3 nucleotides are TGTGCCAGCAGTTTACGGGGAGGGTCCAGCAATGAGCAGTTCTTC. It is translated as CASSLRGGSSNEQFF.

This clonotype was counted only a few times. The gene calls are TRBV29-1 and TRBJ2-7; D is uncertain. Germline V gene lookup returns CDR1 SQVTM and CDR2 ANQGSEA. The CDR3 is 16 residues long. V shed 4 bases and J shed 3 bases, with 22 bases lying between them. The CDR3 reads CSVGLLDFSASYEQYF. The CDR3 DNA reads TGCAGCGTTGGCCTACTCGACTTTTCTGCTAGCTACGAGCAGTACTTC.

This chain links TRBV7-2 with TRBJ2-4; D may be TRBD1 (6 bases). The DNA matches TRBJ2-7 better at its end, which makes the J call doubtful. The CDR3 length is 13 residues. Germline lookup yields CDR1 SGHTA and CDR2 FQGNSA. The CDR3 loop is CASSILQGSEQYF. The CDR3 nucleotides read TGTGCCAGCAGCATCCTACAGGGTTCCGAGCAGTACTTC.

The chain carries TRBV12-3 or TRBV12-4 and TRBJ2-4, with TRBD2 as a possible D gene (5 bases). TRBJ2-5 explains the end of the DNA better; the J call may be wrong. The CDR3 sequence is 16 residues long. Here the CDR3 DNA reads TGTGCCAGCAGTTTAGGGGTTCAAGCGGAAGAAGAGACCCAGTACTTC. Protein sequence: CASSLGVQAEEETQYF.

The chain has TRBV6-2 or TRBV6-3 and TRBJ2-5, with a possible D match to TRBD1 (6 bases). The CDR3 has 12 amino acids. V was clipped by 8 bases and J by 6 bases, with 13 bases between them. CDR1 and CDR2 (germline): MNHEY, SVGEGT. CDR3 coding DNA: TGTGCCAGCGTACAGGGAAAAAAGACCCAGTACTTC. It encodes CASVQGKKTQYF.

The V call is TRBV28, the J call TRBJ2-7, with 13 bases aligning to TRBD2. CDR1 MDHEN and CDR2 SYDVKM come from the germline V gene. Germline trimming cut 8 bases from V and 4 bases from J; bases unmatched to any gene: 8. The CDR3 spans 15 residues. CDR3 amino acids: CASGPSGLAGYEQYF. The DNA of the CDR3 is TGTGCCAGCGGCCCATCGGGACTAGCGGGGTACGAGCAGTACTTC.

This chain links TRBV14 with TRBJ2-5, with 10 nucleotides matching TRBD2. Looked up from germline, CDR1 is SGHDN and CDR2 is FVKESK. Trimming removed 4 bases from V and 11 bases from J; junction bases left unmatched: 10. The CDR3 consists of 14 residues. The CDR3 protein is CASSRGLAATTQYF. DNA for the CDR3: TGTGCCAGCAGCCGAGGACTAGCGGCTACGACGCAGTACTTC. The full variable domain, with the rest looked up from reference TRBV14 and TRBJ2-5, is EAGVTQFPSHSVIEKGQTVTLRCDPISGHDNLYWYRRVMGKEIKFLLHFVKESKQDESGMPNNRFLAERTGGTYSTLKVQPAELEDSGVYFCASSRGLAATTQYFGPGTRLLVL.

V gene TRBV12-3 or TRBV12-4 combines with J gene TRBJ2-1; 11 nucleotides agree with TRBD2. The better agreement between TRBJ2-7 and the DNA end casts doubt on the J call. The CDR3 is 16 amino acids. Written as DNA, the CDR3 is TGTGCCAGCAGTTTTGGGACTAGCGGCACCTACAATGAGCAGTACTTC. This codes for CASSFGTSGTYNEQYF.

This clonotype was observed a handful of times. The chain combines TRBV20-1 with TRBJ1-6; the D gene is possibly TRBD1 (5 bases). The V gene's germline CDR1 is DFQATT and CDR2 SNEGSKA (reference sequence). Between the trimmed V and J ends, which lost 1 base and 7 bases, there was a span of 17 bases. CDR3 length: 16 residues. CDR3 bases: TGCAGTGCTAGAGTCGGGGGGACGGTCGAAAATTCACCCCTCCACTTT. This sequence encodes CSARVGGTVENSPLHF.

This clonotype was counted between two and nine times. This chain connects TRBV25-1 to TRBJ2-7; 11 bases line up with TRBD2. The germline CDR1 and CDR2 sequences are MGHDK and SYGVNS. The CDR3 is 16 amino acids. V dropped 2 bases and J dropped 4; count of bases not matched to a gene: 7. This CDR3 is CASSEAELAGGYEQYF. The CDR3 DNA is TGTGCCAGCAGTGAAGCGGAGCTAGCGGGAGGATACGAGCAGTACTTC.

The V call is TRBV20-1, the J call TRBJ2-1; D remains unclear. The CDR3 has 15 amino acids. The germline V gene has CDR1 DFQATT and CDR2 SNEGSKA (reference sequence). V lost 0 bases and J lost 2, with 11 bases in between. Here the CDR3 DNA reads TGCAGTGCTAGAGATCCTGGGCAGGCCTACAATGAGCAGTTCTTC. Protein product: CSARDPGQAYNEQFF.

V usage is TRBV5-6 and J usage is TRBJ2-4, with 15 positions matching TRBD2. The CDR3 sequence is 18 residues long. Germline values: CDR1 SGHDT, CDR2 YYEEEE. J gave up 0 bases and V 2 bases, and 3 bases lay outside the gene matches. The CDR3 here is CASSFRTSGRAAKNIQYF. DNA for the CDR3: TGTGCCAGCAGCTTTAGGACTAGCGGGAGGGCAGCCAAAAACATTCAGTACTTC.

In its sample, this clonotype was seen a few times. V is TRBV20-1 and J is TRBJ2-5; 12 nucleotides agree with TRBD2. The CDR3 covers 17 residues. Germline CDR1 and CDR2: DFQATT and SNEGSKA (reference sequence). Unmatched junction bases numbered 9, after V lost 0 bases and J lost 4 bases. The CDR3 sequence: CSARDPSGRADGETQYF. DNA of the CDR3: TGCAGTGCTAGAGATCCTAGCGGGAGGGCCGACGGAGAGACCCAGTACTTC.